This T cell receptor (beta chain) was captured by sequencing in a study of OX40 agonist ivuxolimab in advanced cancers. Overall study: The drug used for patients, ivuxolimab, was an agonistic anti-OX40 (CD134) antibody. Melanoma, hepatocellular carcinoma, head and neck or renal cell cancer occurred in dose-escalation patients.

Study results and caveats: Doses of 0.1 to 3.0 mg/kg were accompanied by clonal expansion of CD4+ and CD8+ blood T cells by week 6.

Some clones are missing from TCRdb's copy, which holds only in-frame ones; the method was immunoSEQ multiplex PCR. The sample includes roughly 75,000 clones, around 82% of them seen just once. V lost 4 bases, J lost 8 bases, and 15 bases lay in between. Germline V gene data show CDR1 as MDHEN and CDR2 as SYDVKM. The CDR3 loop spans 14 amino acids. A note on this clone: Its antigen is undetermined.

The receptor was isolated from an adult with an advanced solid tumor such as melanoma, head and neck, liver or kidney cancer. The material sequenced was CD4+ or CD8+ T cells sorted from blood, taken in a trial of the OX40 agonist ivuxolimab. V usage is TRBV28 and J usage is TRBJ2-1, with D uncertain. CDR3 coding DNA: TGTGCCAGCAGTTCAGGTGGGTCCGGAGATGAGCAGTTCTTC. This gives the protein CASSSGGSGDEQFF.